The 21 T cell receptor beta chains below all came from one sample that was sequenced in a study of breast tumors, draining lymph nodes, adjacent tissues. The lymph nodes were axillary draining lymph nodes from breast cancer patients. TCRdb reprocessed the multiplex PCR reads via MiXCR and lists one record per CDR3 protein. The top ten clones hold roughly 1.5% of a sample with approximately 210,000 distinct CDR3 sequences, about a third of them seen once. Sample: axillary lymph node tissue. The receptor source for this set is a female donor with breast cancer. Some clones in this sample may be carry-over from other donors' samples.

This clonotype was counted between two and nine times. Relative to the germline gene, one junction end is altered; a read error may explain this. The rearrangement links TRBV6-1 to TRBJ1-5; TRBD1 aligns across 7 bases. Germline lookup yields CDR1 MNHNS and CDR2 SASEGT. The CDR3 has 19 residues. As DNA, the CDR3 is TGTGCCAGCAGTGAAGCGTTAGGACAGGACCCTTATAGCAATCAGCCCCAGCCTTTT. This encodes CASSEALGQDPYSNQPQPF.

Worth noting for this clonotype: Since no conserved phenylalanine or tryptophan closes the CDR3, a read error is the likely cause. It is unclear where the CDR3 begins or ends on the DNA, so no DNA is shown, and the CDR3 is as TCRdb lists it. The V call is TRBV9, the J call TRBJ1-6. Germline CDR1 is SGDLS and CDR2 is YYNGEE. With termini counted, the CDR3 has 14 amino acids. The chain's CDR3 is CASSVETEDSPLPS.

V and J are TRBV6-1 and TRBJ2-5, with D perhaps TRBD1 or TRBD2 (6 bases each). The V and J ends lost 7 bases and 5 bases respectively, with 17 bases between them. CDR1 MNHNS and CDR2 SASEGT come from the germline V gene. The CDR3 extends over 14 amino acids. CDR3 amino acids: CASTNLARGETQYF. The CDR3 DNA reads as TGTGCCAGCACGAACCTAGCGAGGGGGGAGACCCAGTACTTC.

The chain has TRBV10-3 and TRBJ2-2; tentative D call: TRBD2 (5 bases). The length of the CDR3 is 14 residues. With 0 bases removed from V and 7 bases from J, the gap between germline ends came to 9 bases. CDR1 is ENHRY and CDR2 is SYGVKD in the germline V gene. In DNA form, the CDR3 reads TGTGCCATCAGTGAGTCGAAAACTAGCGGGGAGCTGTTTTTT. This translates into CAISESKTSGELFF.

The CDR3 DNA is TGTGCCAGTAGTATAAGGGACAGGGGTTCCCTCTATAGCAATCAGCCCCAGCATTTT. Amino acids: CASSIRDRGSLYSNQPQHF. The rearrangement joins TRBV19 to TRBJ1-5, with 10 bases aligning to TRBD1. CDR3 size: 19 residues. The V gene's germline CDR1 is LNHDA and CDR2 SQIVND (reference sequence). The trim removed 2 bases at V and 0 bases at J, leaving 10 bases unmatched.

CDR3 in DNA: TGTGCCAGCTCACCACCGACACCGAGGGGGACTGAAGCTTTCTTT. This translates into CASSPPTPRGTEAFF. The rearrangement links TRBV18 to TRBJ1-1; weak D call: TRBD1 (6 bases). V lost 0 bases, J lost 5 bases, and 13 bases lay in between. Germline values: CDR1 KGHSH, CDR2 LQKENI. The CDR3 extends over 15 amino acids.

The genes are TRBV6-6 and TRBJ1-2; D gene unclear. The CDR3 length is 12 residues. Trimming left V 6 bases short and J 5 bases short, with 10 bases between. Germline V gene lookup returns CDR1 MNHNY and CDR2 SVGAGI (reference sequence). The CDR3 region is CASSHDRYGYTF. The CDR3 DNA is TGTGCCAGCAGCCACGACCGTTATGGCTACACCTTC.

The chain joins TRBV24-1 to TRBJ2-3, with 9 positions matching TRBD2. The CDR3 is 15 amino acids. Germline loops: CDR1 KGHDR, CDR2 SFDVKD. Trimming at V came to 3 bases and at J to 9 bases, leaving 9 bases not matched to a gene. The CDR3 sequence: CATSDPTLAGVTQYF. Written as DNA, the CDR3 is TGTGCCACCAGTGATCCTACCTTAGCGGGAGTAACGCAGTATTTT.

V gene TRBV28 combines with J gene TRBJ2-7; tentative D call: TRBD1 (5 bases). This CDR3 has 13 amino acids. Germline loops: CDR1 MDHEN, CDR2 SYDVKM. V gave up 6 bases and J gave up 5 bases, with 14 bases separating them. CDR3 sequence: CASREDSFDEQYF. The CDR3 region has the DNA TGTGCCAGCAGGGAAGACAGTTTCGACGAGCAGTACTTC.

The V gene is TRBV5-1, the J gene TRBJ1-6; D call uncertain. The V gene's germline CDR1 is SGHRS and CDR2 YFSETQ. Trimming left V 0 bases short and J 11 bases short, with 9 bases between. This CDR3 comprises 13 residues. In nucleotides, the CDR3 is TGCGCCAGCAGCTTGGCGGCAGTACCACCCCTCCACTTT. Protein product: CASSLAAVPPLHF.

In the case of this clonotype: One end of the junction fails to match germline, which may point to a read error. The V and J genes are TRBV3-1 and TRBJ2-1, with 11 bases fitting TRBD2. Germline CDR1 reads LGHDT; CDR2 reads YNNKEL (reference sequence). This CDR3 has 19 residues. DNA for the CDR3: TGTGCCAGCAGTCCTTATGGCGGGACTAGCGGAACTTTATACAGTGAGCAGTTCTTC. This encodes CASSPYGGTSGTLYSEQFF.

With regard to this clonotype: The CDR3 end shows no conserved phenylalanine or tryptophan, and so a read error is likely. The J gene is TRBJ2-7, the V gene TRBV7-8; 10 bases agree with TRBD2. V lost 8 bases to trimming and J lost 4 bases; unmatched junction nucleotides: 8. The CDR3 runs 14 residues. Germline CDR1 is SGHVS and CDR2 is FQNEAQ. The CDR3 DNA follows: TGTGCCAGCGGACAGCGGGAGGGTCCGTACGAGCAGTACTCC. As protein: CASGQREGPYEQYS.

This clonotype was seen just once. Relative to the germline gene, one junction end is altered; a read error may explain this. The rearrangement uses TRBV5-1 and TRBJ1-3; D is possibly TRBD1 (6 bases). This CDR3 spans 15 amino acids. The germline V gene encodes CDR1 SGHRS and CDR2 YFSETQ. The CDR3 bases are TGCGCCAGCGGCTTGGGGCCAGGGGCTGGAAACACCGTATATTTT. Translation gives CASGLGPGAGNTVYF.

The chain recombines TRBV24-1 with TRBJ2-7, with 9 bases aligning to TRBD2. In germline, CDR1 is KGHDR, CDR2 SFDVKD. Trimming took 9 bases from V and 6 from J; bases not matched to a gene: 17. The CDR3 runs 16 residues. CDR3 coding DNA: TGTGCCACCGGATACAGCGGGAGGAGGACCCTTAGCGAGCAGTACTTC. Its protein is CATGYSGRRTLSEQYF.

V and J are TRBV6-4 and TRBJ2-7; 11 positions agree with TRBD2. V lost 8 bases to trimming and J lost 3 bases; unmatched junction nucleotides: 6. Germline CDR1 is MRHNA and CDR2 is SNTAGT. The CDR3 has 14 amino acids. The CDR3 DNA reads TGTGCCAGCGGACTAGCGGGTTTCTACTACGAGCAGTACTTC. It encodes CASGLAGFYYEQYF.

This clonotype has at least ten counts. This chain links TRBV20-1 with TRBJ2-3; 10 bases fit TRBD2. The germline CDR1 and CDR2 sequences are DFQATT and SNEGSKA (reference sequence). V was clipped by 1 base and J by 2 bases; unmatched bases: 9. The CDR3 has 17 residues. The CDR3, as DNA: TGCAGTGCTAGAGTCTTACTAGCGGGGAGGGACACAGATACGCAGTATTTT. Amino acids: CSARVLLAGRDTDTQYF.

In this sample, this clonotype turned up many times. The chain has TRBV7-3 and TRBJ2-7, with D uncertain. The germline gives CDR1 SGHTA, CDR2 FQGTGA. Between the trimmed V and J ends, which lost 2 bases and 0 bases, there was a span of 5 bases. This CDR3 comprises 13 residues. CDR3 amino acids: CASSLDSSYEQYF. The CDR3 bases are TGTGCCAGCAGCTTAGATAGCTCCTACGAGCAGTACTTC.

This clonotype was seen at least ten times. At one of its ends the junction is not consistent with the germline gene, which may arise from a read error. The rearrangement joins TRBV11-2 to TRBJ1-3, with D tentatively TRBD1 (6 bases). This CDR3 has 14 residues. Germline CDR1 and CDR2: SGHAT and FQNNGV. The CDR3 DNA sequence: TGTGCCAGCAGCTTATGGGGGCTCGGAAGCACCATATATTTT. The encoded protein is CASSLWGLGSTIYF.

This clonotype was seen at least ten times. The chain joins TRBV7-2 to TRBJ2-7, with 7 bases aligning to TRBD2. Germline CDR1 reads SGHTA; CDR2 reads FQGNSA. The CDR3 runs 15 residues. The J segment lost 5 bases and the V segment lost 1 base, leaving 8 bases of the junction unmatched. CDR3 in DNA: TGTGCCAGCAGCTTAGTTCAAGCGGGAAAGAACGAGCAGTACTTC. Translated: CASSLVQAGKNEQYF. Full variable domain (outside the CDR3, taken from reference TRBV7-2 and TRBJ2-7): GAGVSQSPSNKVTEKGKDVELRCDPISGHTALYWYRQSLGQGLEFLIYFQGNSAPDKSGLPSDRFSAERTGGSVSTLTIQRTQQEDSAVYLCASSLVQAGKNEQYFGPGTRLTVT.

In this sample, this clonotype turned up many times. This chain joins TRBV5-5 and TRBJ2-3, with D perhaps matching TRBD1 or TRBD2 (5 bases each). Germline CDR1 is SGHKS and CDR2 is YYEKEE (reference sequence). Trimming shortened V by 3 bases and J by 2 bases, and 10 bases separated the two germline ends. The CDR3 spans 14 residues. In DNA form, the CDR3 reads TGTGCCAGCAGCTGGGGGTCCTCCACAGATACGCAGTATTTT. Translation: CASSWGSSTDTQYF.

This clonotype was detected a few times. This sequence joins TRBV20-1 and TRBJ1-1, with D perhaps matching TRBD1 (5 bases). V was clipped by 3 bases and J by 7 bases, with 18 bases between them. The V gene's germline CDR1 is DFQATT and CDR2 SNEGSKA (reference sequence). There are 14 residues in the CDR3. CDR3 region: CSASGAAGGLEAFF. CDR3 nucleotides: TGCAGTGCTAGTGGGGCGGCAGGCGGACTTGAAGCTTTCTTT.